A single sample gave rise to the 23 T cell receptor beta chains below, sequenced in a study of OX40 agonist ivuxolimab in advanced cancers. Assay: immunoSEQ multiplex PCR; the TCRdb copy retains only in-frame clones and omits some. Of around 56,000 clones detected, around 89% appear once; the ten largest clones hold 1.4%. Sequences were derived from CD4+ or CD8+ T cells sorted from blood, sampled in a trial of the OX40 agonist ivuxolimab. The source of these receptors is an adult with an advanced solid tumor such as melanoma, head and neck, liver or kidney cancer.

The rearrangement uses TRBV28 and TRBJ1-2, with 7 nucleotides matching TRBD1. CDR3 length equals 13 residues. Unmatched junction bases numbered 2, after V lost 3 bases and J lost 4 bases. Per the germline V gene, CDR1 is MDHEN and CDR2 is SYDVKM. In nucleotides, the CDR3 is TGTGCCAGCAGTTTGGGACAGATCTATGGCTACACCTTC. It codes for CASSLGQIYGYTF.

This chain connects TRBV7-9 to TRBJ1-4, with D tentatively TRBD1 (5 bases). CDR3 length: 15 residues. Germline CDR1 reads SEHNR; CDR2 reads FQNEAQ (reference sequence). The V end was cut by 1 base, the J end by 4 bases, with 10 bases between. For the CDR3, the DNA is TGTGCCAGCAGCTTAGGAGGGGCCCTTAATGAAAAACTGTTTTTT. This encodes CASSLGGALNEKLFF.

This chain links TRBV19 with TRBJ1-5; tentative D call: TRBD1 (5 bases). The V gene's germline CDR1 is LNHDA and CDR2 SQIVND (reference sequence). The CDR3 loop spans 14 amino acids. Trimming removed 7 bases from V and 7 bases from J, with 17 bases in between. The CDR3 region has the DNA TGTGCCAGTAATGGCGGGGCCATTCAACAGCCCCAGCATTTT. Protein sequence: CASNGGAIQQPQHF.

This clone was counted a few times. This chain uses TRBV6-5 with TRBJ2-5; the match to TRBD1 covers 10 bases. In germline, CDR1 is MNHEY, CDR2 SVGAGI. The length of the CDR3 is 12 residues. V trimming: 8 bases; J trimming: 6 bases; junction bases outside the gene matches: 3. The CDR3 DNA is TGTGCCAGCCGGACAGGGGGGAAGACCCAGTACTTC. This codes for CASRTGGKTQYF.

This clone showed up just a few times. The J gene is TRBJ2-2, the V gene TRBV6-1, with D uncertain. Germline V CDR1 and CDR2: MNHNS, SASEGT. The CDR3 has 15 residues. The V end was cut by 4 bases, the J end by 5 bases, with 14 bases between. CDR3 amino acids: CASSVTQMGTGELFF. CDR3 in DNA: TGTGCCAGCAGTGTTACTCAGATGGGGACCGGGGAGCTGTTTTTT.

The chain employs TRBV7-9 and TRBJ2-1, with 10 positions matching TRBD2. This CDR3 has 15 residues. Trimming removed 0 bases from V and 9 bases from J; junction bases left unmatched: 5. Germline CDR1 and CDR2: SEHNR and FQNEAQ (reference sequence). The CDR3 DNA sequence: TGTGCCAGCAGCTTAGCGGTAGCGGGAGGCCGTGAGCAGTTCTTC. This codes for CASSLAVAGGREQFF.

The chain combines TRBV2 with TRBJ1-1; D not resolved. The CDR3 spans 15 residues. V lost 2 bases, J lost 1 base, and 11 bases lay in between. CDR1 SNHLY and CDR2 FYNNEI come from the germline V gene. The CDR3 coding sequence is TGTGCCAGCAGTGAAAGGATGGGCAGGAACACTGAAGCTTTCTTT. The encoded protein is CASSERMGRNTEAFF.

The CDR3 sequence: CASSVGQGATTNEKLFF. The CDR3 bases are TGTGCCAGTAGTGTTGGACAGGGGGCGACAACTAATGAAAAACTGTTTTTT. The chain uses TRBV19 and TRBJ1-4; 11 positions agree with TRBD1. Per germline, CDR1 LNHDA and CDR2 SQIVND (reference sequence). The CDR3 spans 17 residues. The J segment lost 0 bases and the V segment lost 5 bases, leaving 5 bases of the junction unmatched. Supplemented by reference TRBV19 and TRBJ1-4, the full variable domain reads DGGITQSPKYLFRKEGQNVTLSCEQNLNHDAMYWYRQDPGQGLRLIYYSQIVNDFQKGDIAEGYSVSREKKESFPLTVTSAQKNPTAFYLCASSVGQGATTNEKLFFGSGTQLSVL.

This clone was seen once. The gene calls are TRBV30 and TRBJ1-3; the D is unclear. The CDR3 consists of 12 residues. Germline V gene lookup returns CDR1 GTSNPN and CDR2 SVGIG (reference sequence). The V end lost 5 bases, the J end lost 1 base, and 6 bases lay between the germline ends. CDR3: CAWVSSGNTIYF. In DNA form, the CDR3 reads TGTGCCTGGGTATCTTCTGGAAACACCATATATTTT.

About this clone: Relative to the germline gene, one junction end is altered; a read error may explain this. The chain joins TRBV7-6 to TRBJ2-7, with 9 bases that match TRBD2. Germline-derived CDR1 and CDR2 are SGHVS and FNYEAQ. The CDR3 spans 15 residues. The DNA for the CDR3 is TGTTCCAGCAGCCCCGGACTAGCGACGACCTACGAGCAGTACTTC. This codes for CSSSPGLATTYEQYF.

CDR3 residues: CASSYSKSGSSYEQFF. The CDR3 region has the DNA TGTGCCAGCAGTTACTCGAAAAGCGGGAGCTCCTATGAGCAGTTCTTC. The chain joins TRBV6-5 to TRBJ2-1, with 8 bases aligning to TRBD2. There are 16 residues in the CDR3. J lost 8 bases, V lost 0 bases, and 9 bases had no gene match. CDR1 MNHEY and CDR2 SVGAGI come from the germline V gene.

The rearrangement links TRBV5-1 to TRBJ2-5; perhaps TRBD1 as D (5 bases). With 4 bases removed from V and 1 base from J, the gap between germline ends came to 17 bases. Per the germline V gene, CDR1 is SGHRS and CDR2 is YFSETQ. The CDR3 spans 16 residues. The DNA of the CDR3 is TGCGCCAGCAGCGCAAGTGGACATAGGACCCAAGAGACCCAGTACTTC. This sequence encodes CASSASGHRTQETQYF.

The chain's CDR3 is CASSPRGGGEQYF. For the CDR3, the DNA is TGTGCCAGCTCCCCACGCGGCGGGGGTGAGCAGTACTTC. This chain joins TRBV27 and TRBJ2-7, with 7 bases identical to TRBD2. The junction had 11 bases not matched to a gene; V was cut back by 8 bases and J by 7 bases. This CDR3 spans 13 amino acids. Germline values: CDR1 MNHEY, CDR2 SMNVEV (reference sequence).

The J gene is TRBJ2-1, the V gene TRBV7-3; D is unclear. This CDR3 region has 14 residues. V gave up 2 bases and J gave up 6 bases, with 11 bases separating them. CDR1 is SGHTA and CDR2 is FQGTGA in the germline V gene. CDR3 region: CASSLYLSANEQFF. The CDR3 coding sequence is TGTGCCAGCAGCTTATACCTCTCCGCCAATGAGCAGTTCTTC.

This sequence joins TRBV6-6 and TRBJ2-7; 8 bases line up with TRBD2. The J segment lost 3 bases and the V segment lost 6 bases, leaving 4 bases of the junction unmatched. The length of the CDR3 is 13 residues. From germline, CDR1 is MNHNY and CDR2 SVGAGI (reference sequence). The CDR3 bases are TGTGCCAGCAGAACCGGGGGGGGCTACGAGCAGTACTTC. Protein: CASRTGGGYEQYF.

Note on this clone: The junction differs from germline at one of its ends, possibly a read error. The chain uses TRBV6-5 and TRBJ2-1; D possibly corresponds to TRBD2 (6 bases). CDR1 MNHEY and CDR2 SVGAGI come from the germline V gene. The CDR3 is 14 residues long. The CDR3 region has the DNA TGTGCCACCAGTCGACTAGTCCCCTACAATGAGCAGTTCTTC. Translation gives CATSRLVPYNEQFF.

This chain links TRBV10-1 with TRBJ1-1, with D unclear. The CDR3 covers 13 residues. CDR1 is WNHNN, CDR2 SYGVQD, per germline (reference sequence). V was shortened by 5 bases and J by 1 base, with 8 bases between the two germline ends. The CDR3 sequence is CASSRTENTEAFF. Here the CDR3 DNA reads TGCGCCAGCAGTAGAACGGAGAACACTGAAGCTTTCTTT.

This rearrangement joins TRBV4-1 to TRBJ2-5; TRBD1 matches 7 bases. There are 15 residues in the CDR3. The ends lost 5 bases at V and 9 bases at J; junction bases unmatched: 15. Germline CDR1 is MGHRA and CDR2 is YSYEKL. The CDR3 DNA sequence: TGCGCCAGCAGCTCACTCGTGACAGGGAGATGGTCCCAGTACTTC. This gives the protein CASSSLVTGRWSQYF.

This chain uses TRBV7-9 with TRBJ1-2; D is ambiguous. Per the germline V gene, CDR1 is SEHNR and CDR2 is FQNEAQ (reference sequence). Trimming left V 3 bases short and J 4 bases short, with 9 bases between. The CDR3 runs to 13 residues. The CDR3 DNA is TGTGCCAGCAGCTTGTTCGGGCCCTATGGCTACACCTTC. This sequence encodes CASSLFGPYGYTF. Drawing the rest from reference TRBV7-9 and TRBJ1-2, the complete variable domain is DTGVSQNPRHKITKRGQNVTFRCDPISEHNRLYWYRQTLGQGPEFLTYFQNEAQLEKSRLLSDRFSAERPKGSFSTLEIQRTEQGDSAMYLCASSLFGPYGYTFGSGTRLTVV.

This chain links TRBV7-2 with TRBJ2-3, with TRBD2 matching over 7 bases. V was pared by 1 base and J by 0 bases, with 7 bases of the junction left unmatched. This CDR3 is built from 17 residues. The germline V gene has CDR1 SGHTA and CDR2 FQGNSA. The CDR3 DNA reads TGTGCCAGCAGCTTAGGGCGGGTTAGCGGGAGCACAGATACGCAGTATTTT. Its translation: CASSLGRVSGSTDTQYF.

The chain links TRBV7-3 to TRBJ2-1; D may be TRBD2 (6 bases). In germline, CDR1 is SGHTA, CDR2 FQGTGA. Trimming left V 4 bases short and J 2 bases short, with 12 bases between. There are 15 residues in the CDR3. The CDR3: CASSSGTGAYNEQFF. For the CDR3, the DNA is TGTGCCAGCAGCTCCGGGACGGGAGCCTACAATGAGCAGTTCTTC.

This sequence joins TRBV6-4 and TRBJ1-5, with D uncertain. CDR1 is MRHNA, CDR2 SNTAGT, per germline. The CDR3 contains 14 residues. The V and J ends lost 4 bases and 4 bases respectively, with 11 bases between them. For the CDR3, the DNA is TGTGCCAGCAGTGCTGAGGACGGGAATCAGCCCCAGCATTTT. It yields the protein CASSAEDGNQPQHF.

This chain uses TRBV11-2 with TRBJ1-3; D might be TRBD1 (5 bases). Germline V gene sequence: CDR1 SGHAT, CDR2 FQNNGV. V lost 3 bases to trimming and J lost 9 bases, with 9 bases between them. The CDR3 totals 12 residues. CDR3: CASSFGASTIYF. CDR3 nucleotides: TGTGCCAGCAGCTTCGGGGCCTCCACCATATATTTT.